This TCR beta chain derives from a study of graft-versus-host responses after intestinal transplantation. Clones were read by immunoSEQ multiplex PCR, and TCRdb kept only the in-frame ones, dropping some. This table has 60,000 to 75,000 clones, about nine tenths appearing once. Lamina propria and intraepithelial lymphocytes were released by processing graft tissue. This clonotype originated in a human patient who received an intestinal transplant, so some T cells may come from the graft donor. Sequenced material: ileum tissue, taken roughly 54 weeks after transplant.

In nucleotides, the CDR3 is TGTGCCAGCAGTGAAGCGTACGGAGGAGGGGTTTACAATGAGCAGTTCTTC. Translated: CASSEAYGGGVYNEQFF. The V and J genes are TRBV6-1 and TRBJ2-1, with a possible D match to TRBD2 (6 bases). V was cut by 0 bases and J by 4 bases, with 16 bases left in between. Germline CDR1 reads MNHNS; CDR2 reads SASEGT. The length of the CDR3 is 17 residues.